This T cell receptor (beta chain) comes out of a study of OX40 agonist ivuxolimab in advanced cancers. Measured with immunoSEQ multiplex PCR; TCRdb has only the in-frame clones, and not every one. This sample carries some 40,000 clones, around 80% of them seen once, and the ten largest clones take less than 25%. The CDR3 consists of 13 residues. The sample here was CD4+ or CD8+ T cells sorted from blood, taken in a trial of the OX40 agonist ivuxolimab. The chain is built from TRBV21-1 and TRBJ1-3; the DNA was not compared with TRBD1, the D call given in the table. TRBV21-1 is designated a pseudogene. The TCR comes from an adult with an advanced solid tumor such as melanoma, head and neck, liver or kidney cancer. The CDR3 spells CATQGSSGNTIYF. Here the CDR3 DNA reads TGTGCCACCCAGGGCAGCTCTGGAAACACCATATATTTT.